These 16 T cell receptor beta chains share one sample of origin, sequenced in a study of PD-1 blockade in classical Hodgkin lymphoma. Using immunoSEQ multiplex PCR, the repertoire was profiled, and TCRdb retains in-frame clones only, with some absent. The table has approximately 58,000 clones, 80% to 95% seen once. Each patient relapsed following autologous stem cell transplantation, and prior brentuximab vedotin exposure differed. The specimen was peripheral blood mononuclear cells (PBMCs), collected before the second cycle of nivolumab. These receptor sequences come from a human donor with classical Hodgkin lymphoma.

The chain couples TRBV5-1 to TRBJ2-7, with D possibly being TRBD2 (5 bases). Germline V gene data show CDR1 as SGHRS and CDR2 as YFSETQ. The V gene lost 7 bases and the J gene lost 5 bases, with 13 bases spanning the gap. This CDR3 region has 12 residues. The CDR3 nucleotides are TGCGCCAGCGGAGAGGGTCCCCACGAGCAGTACTTC. It is translated as CASGEGPHEQYF.

The CDR3: CASRRAEASGYTF. For the CDR3, the DNA is TGTGCCAGCAGACGCGCAGAAGCGAGCGGCTACACCTTC. The rearrangement uses TRBV6-6 and TRBJ1-2; D remains ambiguous. Trimming stripped 6 bases from V and 8 bases from J, with 16 bases between. CDR3 length: 13 residues. Germline assignment: CDR1 MNHNY and CDR2 SVGAGI (reference sequence).

The chain has TRBV19 and TRBJ2-7, with 8 bases that match TRBD1. This CDR3 has 11 residues. CDR1 is LNHDA, CDR2 SQIVND, per germline (reference sequence). The ends lost 10 bases at V and 7 bases at J; junction bases unmatched: 6. Written as DNA, the CDR3 is TGTGCCACCCGGACAGGGCCGGAGCAGTACTTC. Protein: CATRTGPEQYF.

V gene TRBV2 combines with J gene TRBJ2-2; D is unresolved. V lost 1 base and J 5 bases, leaving 17 bases between the germline ends. CDR1 and CDR2 from the germline V gene are SNHLY and FYNNEI. CDR3 length equals 17 residues. The CDR3 loop reads CASSEVAPRAQTGELFF. CDR3 nucleotides: TGTGCCAGCAGTGAAGTTGCCCCTCGGGCCCAAACCGGGGAGCTGTTTTTT.

V gene TRBV28 combines with J gene TRBJ1-3; D uncertain. The CDR3 is 16 amino acids. Germline CDR1 MDHEN, CDR2 SYDVKM. Trimming cost V 5 bases and J 3 bases, with 17 bases left between them. CDR3 protein: CASSSGTVPDGNTIYF. The DNA of the CDR3 is TGTGCCAGCAGTAGTGGAACAGTGCCCGATGGAAACACCATATATTTT.

The chain combines TRBV2 with TRBJ1-1; perhaps TRBD1 as D (5 bases). The CDR3 loop spans 14 amino acids. Per the germline V gene, CDR1 is SNHLY and CDR2 is FYNNEI. V lost 10 bases, J lost 1 base, and 16 bases lay in between. The DNA for the CDR3 is TGTGCCAAAGAACGGGACCGGTGGAACACTGAAGCTTTCTTT. It codes for CAKERDRWNTEAFF.

This sequence joins TRBV18 and TRBJ2-6; D might be TRBD1 (5 bases). The CDR3 totals 19 residues. Germline V gives CDR1 KGHSH, CDR2 LQKENI. With 4 bases removed from V and 0 bases from J, the gap between germline ends came to 19 bases. CDR3 sequence reads: CASSHDRSQASSGANVLTF. For the CDR3, the DNA is TGTGCCAGCTCACATGACAGATCACAGGCCAGCTCTGGGGCCAACGTCCTGACTTTC. Based on the CDR3 plus reference TRBV18 and TRBJ2-6, the full variable domain is NAGVMQNPRHLVRRRGQEARLRCSPMKGHSHVYWYRQLPEEGLKFMVYLQKENIIDESGMPKERFSAEFPKEGPSILRIQQVVRGDSAAYFCASSHDRSQASSGANVLTFGAGSRLTVL.

In this sample, this clone turned up a few times. The chain couples TRBV11-3 to TRBJ2-2; D is possibly TRBD2 (5 bases). V gave up 6 bases and J gave up 3 bases, with 11 bases separating them. Germline CDR1 is SGHNT and CDR2 is YENEEA. CDR3 length: 14 amino acids. The CDR3 protein is CASSPRGHTGELFF. As DNA, the CDR3 is TGTGCCAGCAGTCCTCGGGGTCACACCGGGGAGCTGTTTTTT.

The chain links TRBV7-8 to TRBJ1-5, with TRBD1 matching 12 bases. The CDR3 has 17 amino acids. CDR1 and CDR2 (germline): SGHVS, FQNEAQ. The V gene end was trimmed by 5 bases and the J gene end by 9 bases; junction bases not matched to a gene: 14. The CDR3 loop is CASSEAGTGGANGPQHF. CDR3 nucleotides: TGTGCCAGCAGCGAAGCCGGGACAGGGGGCGCGAACGGGCCCCAGCATTTT.

This chain joins TRBV7-9 and TRBJ1-5; unclear D gene. The CDR3 runs to 15 residues. V was clipped by 1 base and J by 0 bases, with 7 bases between them. Germline loops: CDR1 SEHNR, CDR2 FQNEAQ (reference sequence). This CDR3 reads CASSLVGDSNQPQHF. The CDR3 DNA sequence: TGTGCCAGCAGCTTAGTGGGCGATAGCAATCAGCCCCAGCATTTT.

CDR3 sequence (DNA): TGCGCCAGCAGCCTAAACAGGGACGGAAACACCATATATTTT. This encodes CASSLNRDGNTIYF. The V call is TRBV5-1, the J call TRBJ1-3; possibly TRBD1 for D (6 bases). Germline loops: CDR1 SGHRS, CDR2 YFSETQ. The V end was cut by 4 bases, the J end by 4 bases, with 12 bases between. The CDR3 extends over 14 amino acids. Full variable domain (rest looked up from reference TRBV5-1 and TRBJ1-3): KAGVTQTPRYLIKTRGQQVTLSCSPISGHRSVSWYQQTPGQGLQFLFEYFSETQRNKGNFPGRFSGRQFSNSRSEMNVSTLELGDSALYLCASSLNRDGNTIYFGEGSWLTVV.

CDR3 DNA sequence: TGTGCCAGCAGCTCCCAGGGGGTTGCAGATACGCAGTATTTT. Amino acid sequence: CASSSQGVADTQYF. The genes are TRBV5-5 and TRBJ2-3, with TRBD1 matching over 7 bases. The CDR3 totals 14 residues. V was clipped by 3 bases and J by 4 bases; unmatched bases: 5. CDR1 is SGHKS and CDR2 is YYEKEE in the germline V gene (reference sequence).

The rearrangement joins TRBV9 to TRBJ2-1, with 9 nucleotides matching TRBD1. CDR1 is SGDLS, CDR2 YYNGEE, per germline. This CDR3 has 14 amino acids. Trimming at V came to 0 bases and at J to 9 bases, leaving 4 bases not matched to a gene. This CDR3 reads CASSVEGQGSEQFF. The CDR3 coding sequence is TGTGCCAGCAGCGTAGAGGGACAGGGCAGTGAGCAGTTCTTC.

CDR3 residues: CASSPPGGKDYGYTF. The CDR3 nucleotides read TGTGCCAGCAGCCCCCCGGGAGGGAAAGACTATGGCTACACCTTC. The chain carries TRBV7-9 and TRBJ1-2, with D hard to call. Trimming took 5 bases from V and 3 from J, leaving 16 bases between them. The CDR3 runs to 15 residues. Looked up from germline, CDR1 is SEHNR and CDR2 is FQNEAQ (reference sequence).

The V and J genes are TRBV20-1 and TRBJ1-5, with a weak D call TRBD1 (6 bases). Trimming pared 5 bases from V and 10 bases from J, leaving 12 bases between. The germline gives CDR1 DFQATT, CDR2 SNEGSKA (reference sequence). The CDR3 sequence is 11 residues long. The CDR3 protein is CSAQWGAPQHF. In DNA form, the CDR3 reads TGCAGTGCTCAATGGGGGGCTCCCCAGCATTTT.

The gene calls are TRBV19 and TRBJ1-5, with D perhaps TRBD1 (5 bases). V gave up 8 bases and J gave up 0 bases, with 14 bases separating them. Germline V gene sequence: CDR1 LNHDA, CDR2 SQIVND (reference sequence). This CDR3 is built from 15 residues. The CDR3 DNA reads as TGTGCCAGTGGGGCGATTGACCTTAGCAATCAGCCCCAGCATTTT. Amino acid sequence: CASGAIDLSNQPQHF.